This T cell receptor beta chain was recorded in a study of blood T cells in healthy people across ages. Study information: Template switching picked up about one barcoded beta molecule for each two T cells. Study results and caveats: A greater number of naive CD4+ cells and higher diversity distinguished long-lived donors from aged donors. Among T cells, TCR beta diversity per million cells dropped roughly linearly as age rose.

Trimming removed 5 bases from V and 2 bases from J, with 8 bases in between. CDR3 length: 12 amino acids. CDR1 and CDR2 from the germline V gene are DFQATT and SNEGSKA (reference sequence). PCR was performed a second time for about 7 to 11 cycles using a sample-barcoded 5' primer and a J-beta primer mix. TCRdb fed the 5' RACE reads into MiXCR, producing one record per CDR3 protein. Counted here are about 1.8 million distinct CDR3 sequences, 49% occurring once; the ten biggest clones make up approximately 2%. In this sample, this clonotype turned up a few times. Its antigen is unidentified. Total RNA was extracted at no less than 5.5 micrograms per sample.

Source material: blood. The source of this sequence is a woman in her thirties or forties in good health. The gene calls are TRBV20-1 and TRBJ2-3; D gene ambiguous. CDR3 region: CSAGWSTDTQYF. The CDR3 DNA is TGCAGTGCTGGGTGGTCCACAGATACGCAGTATTTT.